The present T cell receptor beta chain was sequenced within a study of T cells after yellow fever vaccination. TCRdb re-analysed the 5' RACE reads in MiXCR, keeping a single row per CDR3 protein. The table records some 97,000 distinct CDR3 sequences, around 5.5% of them present only once. The CDR3 is 18 residues long. V was cut by 4 bases and J by 1 base, with 18 bases left in between. The germline V gene has CDR1 SGHRS and CDR2 YFSETQ. The chain employs TRBV5-1 and TRBJ2-6; unclear D gene. The source is a man aged 18 to 29 who received the YFV17D yellow fever vaccine. Sequences were derived from CD8+ T cells sorted from PBMCs, sampled 10 days after the yellow fever booster vaccination. The CDR3 spells CASSLTIPSKSGANVLTF. The DNA of the CDR3 is TGCGCCAGCAGCCTTACAATCCCTTCAAAGTCTGGGGCCAACGTCCTGACTTTC.